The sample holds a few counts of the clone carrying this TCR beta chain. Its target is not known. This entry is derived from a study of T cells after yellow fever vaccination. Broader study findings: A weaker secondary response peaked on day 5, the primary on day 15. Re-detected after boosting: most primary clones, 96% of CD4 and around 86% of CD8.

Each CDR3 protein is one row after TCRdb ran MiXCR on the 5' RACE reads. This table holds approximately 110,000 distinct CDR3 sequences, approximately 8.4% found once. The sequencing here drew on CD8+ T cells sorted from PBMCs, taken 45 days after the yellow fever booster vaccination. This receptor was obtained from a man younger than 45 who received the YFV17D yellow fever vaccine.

As DNA, the CDR3 is TGTGCCAGCAGCCCCCGGGGGGGGGCTACAGATACGCAGTATTTT. Its translation is CASSPRGGATDTQYF. This chain links TRBV5-5 with TRBJ2-3, with 8 bases that match TRBD2. The V and J ends lost 4 bases and 3 bases, in that order; junction bases with no gene match: 7. Germline assignment: CDR1 SGHKS and CDR2 YYEKEE (reference sequence). This CDR3 region has 15 residues. The complete variable domain, with remaining parts taken from reference TRBV5-5 and TRBJ2-3, reads DAGVTQSPTHLIKTRGQQVTLRCSPISGHKSVSWYQQVLGQGPQFIFQYYEKEERGRGNFPDRFSARQFPNYSSELNVNALLLGDSALYLCASSPRGGATDTQYFGPGTRLTVL.